The clone carrying this T cell receptor (beta chain) was detected once. This table comes from immunoSEQ multiplex PCR, and its TCRdb copy is limited to in-frame clones, with some not included. The table records 90,000 to 130,000 clones, about 91% of them present only once. These data originate in a study of PD-L1 blockade in urothelial cancer. Study overall: Beginning around 2014, patients received atezolizumab, given as 1,200 mg intravenously every 3 weeks. Males with urothelial cancer arising in the bladder constituted most of the 29 patients. At 6 weeks and at 3 weeks (second dose) after treatment start, blood was analyzed.

Trimming left V 6 bases short and J 9 bases short, with 9 bases between. The CDR3 totals 11 residues. In germline, CDR1 is SGHAT, CDR2 FQNNGV. Time point given: peripheral blood 6 weeks after treatment start. The chain links TRBV11-2 to TRBJ2-1; D is uncertain. The clonotype was recovered from a man aged 55 to 70 with urothelial cancer. Here the sequenced sample was PBMCs, taken around atezolizumab (anti-PD-L1) treatment. The CDR3, as DNA: TGTGCCAGCAGACTCGCAGGTGAGCAGTTCTTC. As protein: CASRLAGEQFF.